A selection of T cell receptor beta chains follows, all from one sample in a study of OX40 agonist ivuxolimab in advanced cancers. Clones were read by immunoSEQ multiplex PCR, and TCRdb kept only the in-frame ones, dropping some. The repertoire has around 42,000 clones, around 88% of them found once; the top ten carry roughly 25%. Here the sequenced sample was CD4+ or CD8+ T cells sorted from blood, taken in a trial of the OX40 agonist ivuxolimab. All receptors derive from an adult with an advanced solid tumor such as melanoma, head and neck, liver or kidney cancer. The CDR3 runs from the conserved cysteine through the conserved F or W. The D gene is left open where the match is weak. Clone size is not always given. Where it is, it says once, few, many or a class for expanded clones.

d_gene | abundance | j_gene | v_gene | CDR3aa | CDR3nt
- | - | TRBJ2-7 | TRBV15 | CATSRDPQEWYEQYF | TGTGCCACCAGCAGAGATCCACAGGAGTGGTACGAGCAGTACTTC
- | once | TRBJ2-7 | TRBV6-5 | CASSYSQGSEQYF | TGTGCCAGCAGTTACTCTCAGGGATCCGAGCAGTACTTC
TRBD1 | - | TRBJ1-1 | TRBV4-1 | CASSQGGQYLSTEAFF | TGCGCCAGCAGCCAAGGGGGACAGTATCTGTCCACTGAAGCTTTCTTT
TRBD1 | - | TRBJ1-1 | TRBV5-1 | CASSLRQGDTEAFF | TGCGCCAGCAGTTTGCGACAGGGTGACACTGAAGCTTTCTTT
TRBD2 | - | TRBJ2-3 | TRBV9 | CASSDGTSGRAWDTQYF | TGTGCCAGCAGCGACGGGACTAGCGGGAGGGCTTGGGATACGCAGTATTTT
- | - | TRBJ1-3 | TRBV7-3 | CASSSDGNSGNTIYF | TGTGCCAGCAGCTCCGACGGTAACTCTGGAAACACCATATATTTT
- | - | TRBJ1-1 | TRBV18 | CASSPGVVTEAFF | TGTGCCAGCTCACCCGGTGTTGTGACTGAAGCTTTCTTT
TRBD1 | - | TRBJ2-7 | TRBV5-5 | CASSYSGTGYEQYF | TGTGCCAGCAGCTACTCCGGGACAGGATACGAGCAGTACTTC
- | - | TRBJ2-7 | TRBV9 | CASSAGLPYEQYF | TGTGCCAGCAGCGCGGGACTCCCCTACGAGCAGTACTTC
- | once | TRBJ2-7 | TRBV7-9 | CASSLGGTGFYEQYF | TGTGCCAGCAGCTTAGGAGGGACGGGTTTCTACGAGCAGTACTTC
- | - | TRBJ2-1 | TRBV28 | CASSLDGSGVGSQFF | TGTGCCAGCAGTTTAGACGGGAGTGGGGTTGGATCGCAGTTCTTC
- | - | TRBJ2-7 | TRBV9 | CASSVSPDYEQYF | TGTGCCAGCAGCGTAAGTCCGGACTACGAGCAGTACTTC
- | - | TRBJ2-7 | TRBV5-1 | CASSWGPDYEQYF | TGCGCCAGCAGTTGGGGACCTGACTACGAGCAGTACTTC
- | - | TRBJ1-1 | TRBV6-5 | CASSYTRRSTEAFF | TGTGCCAGCAGTTATACTCGACGGAGCACTGAAGCTTTCTTT
TRBD2 | - | TRBJ2-2 | TRBV9 | CASSMFSGRAPGELFF | TGTGCCAGCAGCATGTTTAGCGGGAGGGCCCCCGGGGAGCTGTTTTTT
- | once | TRBJ1-1 | TRBV27 | CASSLFGSTEAFF | TGTGCCAGCAGTTTATTCGGTAGCACTGAAGCTTTCTTT
- | - | TRBJ1-4 | TRBV6-5 | CASTSRTDEKLFF | TGTGCCAGCACCTCCCGGACAGATGAAAAACTGTTTTTT
TRBD1 | - | TRBJ2-3 | TRBV27 | CASSSHRTGAHLSIPYF | TGTGCCAGCAGTTCCCACAGGACAGGGGCACACCTCTCGATACCGTATTTT
TRBD2 | - | TRBJ2-1 | TRBV5-1 | CASSWGLAGAYNEQFF | TGCGCCAGCAGCTGGGGGCTAGCGGGGGCCTACAATGAGCAGTTCTTC
- | once | TRBJ1-2 | TRBV9 | CASSVSRDKYGYTF | TGTGCCAGCAGCGTCTCTCGGGACAAATACGGCTACACCTTC
- | few | TRBJ2-1 | TRBV6-5 | CASRDKNHNEQFF | TGTGCCAGCAGGGACAAGAACCACAATGAGCAGTTCTTC
- | once | TRBJ2-3 | TRBV19 | CASSGVPWDTDTQYF | TGTGCCAGTAGCGGTGTCCCTTGGGACACAGATACGCAGTATTTT
- | - | TRBJ1-2 | TRBV19 | CASSKTGFPNYGYTF | TGTGCCAGTAGTAAGACAGGATTTCCTAACTATGGCTACACCTTC
- | - | TRBJ1-1 | TRBV10-3 | CAISESGAGWTEAFF | TGTGCCATCAGTGAGTCCGGGGCAGGGTGGACTGAAGCTTTCTTT
- | - | TRBJ1-1 | TRBV19 | CASTWDGMNTEAFF | TGTGCCAGCACCTGGGACGGAATGAACACTGAAGCTTTCTTT
TRBD1 | once | TRBJ1-5 | TRBV28 | CASSIGQGGQPQHF | TGTGCCAGCAGTATCGGACAGGGTGGACAGCCCCAGCATTTT
TRBD2 | - | TRBJ2-1 | TRBV27 | CASSGGTSGYNEQFF | TGTGCCAGCAGTGGCGGGACTAGCGGTTACAATGAGCAGTTCTTC
- | few | TRBJ1-1 | TRBV6-4 | CASSETDNTEAFF | TGTGCCAGCAGTGAGACGGATAACACTGAAGCTTTCTTT
- | - | TRBJ2-2 | TRBV30 | CAWRAGELFF | TGTGCCTGGAGAGCCGGGGAGCTGTTTTTT
- | few | TRBJ2-5 | TRBV6-5 | CASSYSQGIVGTQYF | TGTGCCAGCAGTTACTCGCAAGGGATTGTCGGGACCCAGTACTTC
- | - | TRBJ2-3 | TRBV7-8 | CASGGETDTQYF | TGTGCCAGCGGGGGAGAGACCGATACGCAGTATTTT
TRBD2 | once | TRBJ2-1 | TRBV6-5 | CASSLLAVAYNEQFF | TGTGCCAGCAGTTTACTAGCGGTTGCCTACAATGAGCAGTTCTTC
- | - | TRBJ1-5 | TRBV10-3 | CAISEIDQPQHF | TGTGCCATCAGTGAGATTGATCAGCCCCAGCATTTT
TRBD1 | - | TRBJ1-1 | TRBV14 | CASSQDWRTGPMNTEAFF | TGTGCCAGCAGCCAAGATTGGCGGACAGGTCCCATGAACACTGAAGCTTTCTTT
TRBD2 | - | TRBJ2-7 | TRBV4-1 | CASSPSGLAYEQYF | TGCGCCAGCAGCCCGTCGGGACTAGCTTACGAGCAGTACTTC
TRBD1 | few | TRBJ1-1 | TRBV10-3 | CAISTGGSEAFF | TGTGCCATCAGTACAGGGGGGAGTGAAGCTTTCTTT
- | - | TRBJ2-1 | TRBV27 | CASALAKDEQFF | TGTGCCAGCGCTTTAGCTAAGGATGAGCAGTTCTTC
TRBD1 | - | TRBJ2-7 | TRBV6-5 | CATAGQGLSEQYF | TGTGCCACCGCGGGACAGGGGTTAAGCGAGCAGTACTTC
TRBD2 | once | TRBJ2-5 | TRBV27 | CASSLLGTSGRKETQYF | TGTGCCAGCAGTTTATTGGGGACTAGCGGGAGAAAAGAGACCCAGTACTTC
TRBD1 | - | TRBJ2-2 | TRBV10-1 | CASSQTGTGELFF | TGCGCCAGCAGCCAGACAGGGACCGGGGAGCTGTTTTTT
TRBD2 | - | TRBJ2-3 | TRBV9 | CASSSWTSGDTQYF | TGTGCCAGCAGCTCTTGGACTAGCGGGGATACGCAGTATTTT
TRBD2 | - | TRBJ2-5 | TRBV10-1 | CASSEFVTSGGETQYF | TGCGCCAGCAGTGAGTTTGTGACATCGGGAGGAGAGACCCAGTACTTC
- | - | TRBJ2-5 | TRBV7-6 | CASTYIQGTQYF | TGTGCCAGCACTTACATACAAGGGACCCAGTACTTC
TRBD2 | few | TRBJ2-7 | TRBV5-1 | CASSLGTSGRAEIPDEQYF | TGCGCCAGCAGCCTTGGGACTAGCGGGAGGGCCGAAATCCCCGACGAGCAGTACTTC
- | - | TRBJ1-4 | TRBV19 | CASTSLGLTVATNEKLFF | TGTGCCAGTACCTCTCTAGGACTGACAGTTGCAACTAATGAAAAACTGTTTTTT
- | - | TRBJ2-1 | TRBV10-3 | CALWDGYNEQFF | TGTGCCCTATGGGACGGTTACAATGAGCAGTTCTTC
TRBD1 | - | TRBJ2-7 | TRBV19 | CASSKDRDPYEQYF | TGTGCCAGTAGTAAGGACAGGGACCCCTACGAGCAGTACTTC
- | - | TRBJ2-4 | TRBV4-1 | CASSQPATGGRDIQYF | TGCGCCAGCAGCCAACCAGCGACAGGAGGGAGGGACATTCAGTACTTC
TRBD1 | - | TRBJ1-2 | TRBV6-5 | CASSSGQAYGYTF | TGTGCCAGCAGTTCGGGACAGGCCTATGGCTACACCTTC
- | - | TRBJ2-7 | TRBV30 | CAWSPQAYEQYF | TGTGCCTGGAGTCCACAGGCCTACGAGCAGTACTTC
- | - | TRBJ2-2 | TRBV4-1 | CASSQEVGGSTGELFF | TGCGCCAGCAGCCAAGAAGTAGGAGGAAGCACCGGGGAGCTGTTTTTT
TRBD2 | - | TRBJ2-1 | TRBV6-5 | CASSLAGVGYNEQFF | TGTGCCAGCAGTTTAGCGGGAGTGGGATACAATGAGCAGTTCTTC
TRBD1 | - | TRBJ2-7 | TRBV14 | CASSQGRTGYSYEQYF | TGTGCCAGCAGCCAAGGGAGGACAGGGTATTCCTACGAGCAGTACTTC
- | - | TRBJ2-3 | TRBV9 | CASSVGSRLAADTQYF | TGTGCCAGCAGCGTAGGTTCCAGGCTAGCAGCGGATACGCAGTATTTT